What follows are 23 T cell receptor beta chains derived from one specimen sequenced in a study of CD8 T cells in ankylosing spondylitis. TCRdb re-called the 5' RACE reads through MiXCR, storing one row per CDR3 protein. The sample records fewer than 250,000 distinct CDR3 sequences, around 25% being singletons. The sample consisted of blood, either unsorted or a sorted T cell fraction (not recorded which). The receptors were sampled from a male donor with ankylosing spondylitis or in good health (not recorded which).

The chain has TRBV3-1 and TRBJ2-1, with 11 bases matching TRBD2. Unmatched junction bases numbered 8, after V lost 3 bases and J lost 4 bases. There are 17 residues in the CDR3. Germline CDR1 LGHDT, CDR2 YNNKEL (reference sequence). The CDR3 nucleotides are TGTGCCAGCAGCCAGATACATAGCGGGAGGGATTACAATGAGCAGTTCTTC. Amino acid sequence: CASSQIHSGRDYNEQFF.

This clonotype was observed at least ten times. This sequence joins TRBV12-3 or TRBV12-4 and TRBJ2-7; D is ambiguous. V lost 2 bases and J lost 3, with 8 bases in between. The CDR3 loop spans 13 amino acids. The CDR3, as DNA: TGTGCCAGCAGTTTACAGAACGACTACGAGCAGTACTTC. Translation: CASSLQNDYEQYF.

The table lists this clonotype with a count of one. The chain carries TRBV5-4 and TRBJ1-6, with D unresolved. This CDR3 is built from 14 residues. Germline CDR1 SGHNT, CDR2 YYREEE (reference sequence). The V gene lost 0 bases and the J gene lost 6 bases, with 7 bases spanning the gap. CDR3 residues: CASSLGRPNSPLHF. Written as DNA, the CDR3 is TGTGCCAGCAGCTTGGGCAGGCCTAATTCACCCCTCCACTTT.

The chain carries TRBV12-3 or TRBV12-4 and TRBJ2-1; 10 bases map to TRBD1. J was trimmed by 4 bases and V by 8 bases; bases with no gene match: 11. The CDR3 length is 16 residues. The CDR3 sequence: CASGQTRDRGYNEQFF. The CDR3 bases are TGTGCCAGCGGACAAACTCGGGACAGGGGTTACAATGAGCAGTTCTTC.

This clonotype came up many times. This chain uses TRBV7-9 with TRBJ2-7; TRBD1 is a possible D gene (5 bases). Trimming left V 5 bases short and J 4 bases short, with 9 bases between. The CDR3 is 12 amino acids. The germline gives CDR1 SEHNR, CDR2 FQNEAQ (reference sequence). CDR3 sequence (DNA): TGTGCCAGCAGCGTAGGACAATACGAGCAGTACTTC. Its protein product is CASSVGQYEQYF.

This clonotype has a count of ten or more. The chain couples TRBV5-1 to TRBJ1-1; no clear D. The germline gives CDR1 SGHRS, CDR2 YFSETQ. The CDR3 totals 13 residues. V was cut by 0 bases and J by 8 bases, with 11 bases left in between. The DNA of the CDR3 is TGCGCCAGCAGCTTGGATCGCCAGGTCGAAGCTTTCTTT. Its translation is CASSLDRQVEAFF.

This clonotype showed up many times. This chain joins TRBV18 and TRBJ2-2; 8 positions agree with TRBD1. V lost 6 bases, J lost 3 bases, and 12 bases stayed unmatched. The CDR3 extends over 17 amino acids. Germline CDR1 KGHSH, CDR2 LQKENI. CDR3 nucleotides: TGTGCCAGCTCGGCGGGACAGGTCCCTGGGGACACCGGGGAGCTGTTTTTT. Translation gives CASSAGQVPGDTGELFF. Based on the CDR3 plus reference TRBV18 and TRBJ2-2, the full variable domain is NAGVMQNPRHLVRRRGQEARLRCSPMKGHSHVYWYRQLPEEGLKFMVYLQKENIIDESGMPKERFSAEFPKEGPSILRIQQVVRGDSAAYFCASSAGQVPGDTGELFFGEGSRLTVL.

This clonotype has only a few counts. J is TRBJ1-5 and V is TRBV12-3 or TRBV12-4, with D uncertain. CDR3 size: 13 residues. The V end lost 4 bases, the J end lost 7 bases, and 11 bases lay between the germline ends. Here the CDR3 DNA reads TGTGCCAGCAGTTACCACACAGAACAGCCCCAGCATTTT. This sequence encodes CASSYHTEQPQHF.

This clonotype was seen at least ten times. The chain recombines TRBV5-1 with TRBJ2-3; a weak D match, TRBD1 (6 bases). The ends were cut back, 4 bases at V and 5 bases at J, with 20 bases in the middle. The germline gives CDR1 SGHRS, CDR2 YFSETQ. This CDR3 is built from 16 residues. The CDR3 nucleotides are TGCGCCAGCAGCACGGGACACACTTTCTTCCAAGATACGCAGTATTTT. Protein: CASSTGHTFFQDTQYF.

The rearrangement links TRBV12-3 or TRBV12-4 to TRBJ1-2; the D is unclear. V lost 5 bases, J lost 7 bases, and 11 bases lay in between. This CDR3 is 12 amino acids long. CDR3: CASSGVVVGYTF. The CDR3 DNA is TGTGCCAGCAGTGGGGTGGTGGTTGGCTACACCTTC.

At least ten counts were recorded for this clonotype. The chain combines TRBV20-1 with TRBJ1-2; D is possibly TRBD1 (5 bases). Germline CDR1 is DFQATT and CDR2 is SNEGSKA (reference sequence). V gave up 1 base and J gave up 6 bases, with 12 bases separating them. CDR3 length: 13 residues. The CDR3 region has the DNA TGCAGTGCTAGAGGGGACTGGCTGAATGGCTACACCTTC. It encodes CSARGDWLNGYTF.

This clonotype has a count of ten or more. The chain links TRBV12-3 or TRBV12-4 to TRBJ1-5; the match to TRBD1 covers 7 bases. Unmatched junction bases numbered 5, after V lost 5 bases and J lost 1 base. The CDR3 sequence is 15 residues long. The chain's CDR3 is CASSPGGQSNQPQHF. For the CDR3, the DNA is TGTGCCAGCAGTCCGGGGGGACAGAGCAATCAGCCCCAGCATTTT.

This clonotype has at least ten counts. The rearrangement joins TRBV20-1 to TRBJ2-5; D remains unclear. This CDR3 has 12 amino acids. Trimming cost V 3 bases and J 3 bases, with 8 bases left between them. Germline CDR1 DFQATT, CDR2 SNEGSKA (reference sequence). As DNA, the CDR3 is TGCAGTGCTAGTTGGCTAAAAGAGACCCAGTACTTC. Amino acids: CSASWLKETQYF.

This clonotype was detected many times. The CDR3 loop reads CASSLEWTGGSHEQYF. CDR3 sequence (DNA): TGTGCCAGCAGTTTAGAATGGACAGGGGGTTCCCACGAGCAGTACTTC. This sequence joins TRBV12-3 or TRBV12-4 and TRBJ2-7, with TRBD1 identical over 10 bases. The CDR3 totals 16 residues. V shed 1 base, J shed 5 bases, and the junction held 8 bases outside the gene matches.

This clonotype has a handful of counts. The chain links TRBV12-3 or TRBV12-4 to TRBJ1-6, with D perhaps matching TRBD1 (5 bases). This CDR3 has 17 residues. Trimming removed 5 bases from V and 0 bases from J, with 14 bases in between. CDR3 nucleotides: TGTGCCAGCAGTACTGGGACCCTGAGCTCCTATAATTCACCCCTCCACTTT. It specifies CASSTGTLSSYNSPLHF.

This rearrangement joins TRBV2 to TRBJ1-1, with D perhaps TRBD1 (5 bases). This CDR3 is built from 16 residues. Germline V lookup: CDR1 SNHLY, CDR2 FYNNEI. The V and J ends lost 8 bases and 3 bases respectively, with 22 bases between them. The CDR3 coding sequence is TGTGCCAGCGGAGCTGACAGCCTGAGCGGAGACACTGAAGCTTTCTTT. Translating gives CASGADSLSGDTEAFF.

The gene calls are TRBV20-1 and TRBJ1-6; the D gene is possibly TRBD1 (6 bases). The CDR3 runs to 13 residues. Germline V CDR1 and CDR2: DFQATT, SNEGSKA (reference sequence). Trimming took 4 bases from V and 7 from J, leaving 11 bases between them. CDR3 nucleotide sequence: TGCAGTGCTACTCAGGGGTCGAATTCACCCCTCCACTTT. It yields the protein CSATQGSNSPLHF.

The rearrangement links TRBV10-3 to TRBJ2-5; 9 nucleotides match TRBD1. The V gene's germline CDR1 is ENHRY and CDR2 SYGVKD. The CDR3 runs to 14 residues. Losses at the gene ends were 6 bases for V and 8 bases for J; bases not matched to a gene: 10. The CDR3 reads CAISERQGERTQYF. DNA for the CDR3: TGTGCCATCAGCGAAAGACAGGGGGAACGAACCCAGTACTTC.

The rearrangement links TRBV7-2 to TRBJ1-1; tentative D call: TRBD1 (5 bases). This CDR3 contains 13 residues. The V and J ends lost 7 bases and 4 bases respectively, with 13 bases between them. Germline CDR1 SGHTA, CDR2 FQGNSA. The CDR3 loop reads CASKPGSGTEAFF. The CDR3 coding sequence is TGTGCCAGCAAGCCAGGGTCGGGCACTGAAGCTTTCTTT.

This clonotype was seen at least ten times. The chain employs TRBV27 and TRBJ2-2, with unresolved D. Germline CDR1 reads MNHEY; CDR2 reads SMNVEV (reference sequence). CDR3 length: 12 residues. The V and J ends lost 4 bases and 7 bases respectively, with 7 bases between them. CDR3 nucleotide sequence: TGTGCCAGCAGTTACGCGAACGGGGAGCTGTTTTTT. Translated, it gives CASSYANGELFF.

This rearrangement joins TRBV10-3 to TRBJ2-3; tentative D call: TRBD2 (7 bases). The CDR3 is 14 amino acids. The germline gives CDR1 ENHRY, CDR2 SYGVKD. The V end lost 11 bases, the J end lost 5 bases, and 20 bases lay between the germline ends. The DNA of the CDR3 is TGTGCCGCGTCGAGGGGGAGGGCCGAAGATACGCAGTATTTT. Amino acid sequence: CAASRGRAEDTQYF.

Details on this clonotype: Just one base apart from a much larger clone, this may be a read error. The J gene is TRBJ1-6, the V gene TRBV20-1; 7 bases are shared with TRBD1. The CDR3 loop spans 13 amino acids. CDR1 is DFQATT, CDR2 SNEGSKA, per germline (reference sequence). CDR3 sequence (DNA): TGCGGTGCTAGAGAGGGGGCAGGTTCACCCCTCCACTTT. Translated: CGAREGAGSPLHF.

The chain recombines TRBV12-3 or TRBV12-4 with TRBJ2-3; a weak D match, TRBD2 (7 bases). The V end lost 8 bases, the J end lost 8 bases, and 23 bases lay between the germline ends. There are 15 residues in the CDR3. The CDR3 nucleotides are TGTGCCAGCGGACCAAGCGGGACTAAGGGGGGTACGCAGTATTTT. Translation: CASGPSGTKGGTQYF.